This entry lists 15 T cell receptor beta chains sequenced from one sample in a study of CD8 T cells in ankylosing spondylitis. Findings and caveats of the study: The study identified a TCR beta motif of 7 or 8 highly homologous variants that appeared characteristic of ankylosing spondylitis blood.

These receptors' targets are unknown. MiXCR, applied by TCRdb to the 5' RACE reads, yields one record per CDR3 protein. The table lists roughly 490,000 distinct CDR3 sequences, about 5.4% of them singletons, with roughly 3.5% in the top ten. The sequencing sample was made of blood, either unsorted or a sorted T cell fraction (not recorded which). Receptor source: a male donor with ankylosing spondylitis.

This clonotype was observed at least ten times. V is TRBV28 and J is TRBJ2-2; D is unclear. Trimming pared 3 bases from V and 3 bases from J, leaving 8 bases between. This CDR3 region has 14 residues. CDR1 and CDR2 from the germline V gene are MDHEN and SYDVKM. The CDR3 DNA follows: TGTGCCAGCAGTTTGGTCGGATACACCGGGGAGCTGTTTTTT. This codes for CASSLVGYTGELFF.

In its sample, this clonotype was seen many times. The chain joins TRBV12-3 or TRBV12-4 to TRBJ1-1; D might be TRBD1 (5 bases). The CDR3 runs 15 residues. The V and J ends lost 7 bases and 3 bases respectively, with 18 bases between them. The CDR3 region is CASMGGGGWDTEAFF. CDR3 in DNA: TGTGCCAGCATGGGGGGTGGGGGTTGGGACACTGAAGCTTTCTTT.

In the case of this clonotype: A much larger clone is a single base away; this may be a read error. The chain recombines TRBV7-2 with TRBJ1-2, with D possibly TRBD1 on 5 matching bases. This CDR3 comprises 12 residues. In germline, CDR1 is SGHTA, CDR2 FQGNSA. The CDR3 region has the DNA TGTGCCAGCGGCTTGGGGGGTGAGGGCTACACCTTC. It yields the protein CASGLGGEGYTF.

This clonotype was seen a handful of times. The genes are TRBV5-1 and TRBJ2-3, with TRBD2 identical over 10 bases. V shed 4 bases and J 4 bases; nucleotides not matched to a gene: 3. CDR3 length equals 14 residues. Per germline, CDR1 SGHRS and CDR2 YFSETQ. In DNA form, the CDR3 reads TGCGCCAGCAGCGTAGCGGGGGGCGCAGATACGCAGTATTTT. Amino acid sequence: CASSVAGGADTQYF.

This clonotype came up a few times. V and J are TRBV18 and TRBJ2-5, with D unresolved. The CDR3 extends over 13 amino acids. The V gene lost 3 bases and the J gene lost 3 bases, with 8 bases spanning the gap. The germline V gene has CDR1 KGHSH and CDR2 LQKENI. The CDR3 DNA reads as TGTGCCAGCTCACCGAGAAGCGAAGAGACCCAGTACTTC. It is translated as CASSPRSEETQYF.

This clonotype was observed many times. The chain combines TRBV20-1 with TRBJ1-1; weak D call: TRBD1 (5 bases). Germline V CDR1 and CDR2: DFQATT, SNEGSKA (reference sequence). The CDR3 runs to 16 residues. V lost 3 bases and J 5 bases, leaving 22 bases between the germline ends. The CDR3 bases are TGCAGTGCTAGGGGGGTTATGGACATAATGGGAACTGAAGCTTTCTTT. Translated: CSARGVMDIMGTEAFF.

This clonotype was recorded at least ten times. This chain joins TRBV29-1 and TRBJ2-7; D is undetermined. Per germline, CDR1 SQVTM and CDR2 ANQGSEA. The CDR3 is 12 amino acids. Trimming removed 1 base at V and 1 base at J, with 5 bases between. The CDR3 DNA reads TGCAGCGTTGAAGCCACTTCCTACGAGCAGTACTTC. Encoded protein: CSVEATSYEQYF.

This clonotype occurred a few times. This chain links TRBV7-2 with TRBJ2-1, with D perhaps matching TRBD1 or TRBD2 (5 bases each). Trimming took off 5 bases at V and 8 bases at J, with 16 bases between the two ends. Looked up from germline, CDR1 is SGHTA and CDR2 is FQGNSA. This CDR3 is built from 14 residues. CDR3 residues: CASSLGALLDEQFF. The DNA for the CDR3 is TGTGCCAGCAGCCTCGGGGCCCTCCTCGATGAGCAGTTCTTC.

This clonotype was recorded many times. CDR3 loop: CASSWRGTGRKTEAFF. In nucleotides, the CDR3 is TGCGCCAGCAGCTGGAGGGGGACAGGCAGGAAAACTGAAGCTTTCTTT. The chain has TRBV5-1 and TRBJ1-1; 8 bases agree with TRBD1. This CDR3 has 16 amino acids. Germline values: CDR1 SGHRS, CDR2 YFSETQ. V was clipped by 3 bases and J by 5 bases; unmatched bases: 12.

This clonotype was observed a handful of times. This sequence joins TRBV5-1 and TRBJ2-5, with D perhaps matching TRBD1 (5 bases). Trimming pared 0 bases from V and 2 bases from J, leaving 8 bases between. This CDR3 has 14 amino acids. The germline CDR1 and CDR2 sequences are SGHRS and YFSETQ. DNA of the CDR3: TGCGCCAGCAGCTTGGAAGGGGAACAAGAGACCCAGTACTTC. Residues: CASSLEGEQETQYF.

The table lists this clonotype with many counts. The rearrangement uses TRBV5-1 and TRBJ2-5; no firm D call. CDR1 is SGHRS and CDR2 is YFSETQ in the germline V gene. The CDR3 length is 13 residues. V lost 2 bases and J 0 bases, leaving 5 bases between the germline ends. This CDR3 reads CASSFTYQETQYF. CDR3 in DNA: TGCGCCAGCAGCTTCACTTACCAAGAGACCCAGTACTTC.

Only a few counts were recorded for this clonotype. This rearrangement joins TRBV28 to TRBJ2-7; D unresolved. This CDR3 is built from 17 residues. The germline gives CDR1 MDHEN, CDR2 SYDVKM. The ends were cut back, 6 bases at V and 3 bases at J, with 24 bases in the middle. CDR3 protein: CASSPKVRSQNFYEQYF. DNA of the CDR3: TGTGCCAGCAGCCCGAAAGTCCGGAGCCAGAATTTCTACGAGCAGTACTTC.

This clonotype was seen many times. CDR3 in DNA: TGTGCCAGCAGTTACTCGACGGGGACTGAAGCTTTCTTT. This sequence encodes CASSYSTGTEAFF. This chain connects TRBV6-5 to TRBJ1-1; D unclear. CDR1 and CDR2 from the germline V gene are MNHEY and SVGAGI. CDR3 size: 13 residues. Trimming cost V 0 bases and J 5 bases, with 7 bases left between them.

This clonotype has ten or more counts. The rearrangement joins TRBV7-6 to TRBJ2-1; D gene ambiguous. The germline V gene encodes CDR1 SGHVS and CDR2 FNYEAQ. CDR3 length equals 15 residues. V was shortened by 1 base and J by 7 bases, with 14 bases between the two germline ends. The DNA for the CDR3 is TGTGCCAGCAGCTTAGGGGCCCAAAAAAGAAATGAGCAGTTCTTC. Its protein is CASSLGAQKRNEQFF.

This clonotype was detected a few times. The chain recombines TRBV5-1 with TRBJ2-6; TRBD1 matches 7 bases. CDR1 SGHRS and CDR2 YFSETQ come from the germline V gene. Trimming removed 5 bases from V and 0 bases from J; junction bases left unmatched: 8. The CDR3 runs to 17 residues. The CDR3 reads CASRRTGPGSGANVLTF. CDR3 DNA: TGCGCCAGCAGGAGGACAGGACCTGGCTCTGGGGCCAACGTCCTGACTTTC. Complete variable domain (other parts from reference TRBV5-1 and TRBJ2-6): KAGVTQTPRYLIKTRGQQVTLSCSPISGHRSVSWYQQTPGQGLQFLFEYFSETQRNKGNFPGRFSGRQFSNSRSEMNVSTLELGDSALYLCASRRTGPGSGANVLTFGAGSRLTVL.